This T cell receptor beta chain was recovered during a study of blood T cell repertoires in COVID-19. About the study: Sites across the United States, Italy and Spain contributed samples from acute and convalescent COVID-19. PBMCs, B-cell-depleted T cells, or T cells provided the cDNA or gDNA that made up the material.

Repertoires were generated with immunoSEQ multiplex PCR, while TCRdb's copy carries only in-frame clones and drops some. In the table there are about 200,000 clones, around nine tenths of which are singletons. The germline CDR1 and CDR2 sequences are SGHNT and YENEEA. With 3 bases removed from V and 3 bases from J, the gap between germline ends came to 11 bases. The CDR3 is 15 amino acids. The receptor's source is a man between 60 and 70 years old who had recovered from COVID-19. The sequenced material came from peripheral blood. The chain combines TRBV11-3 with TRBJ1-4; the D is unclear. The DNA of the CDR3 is TGTGCCAGCAGCTTTCCCACATTATCTAATGAAAAACTGTTTTTT. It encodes CASSFPTLSNEKLFF.